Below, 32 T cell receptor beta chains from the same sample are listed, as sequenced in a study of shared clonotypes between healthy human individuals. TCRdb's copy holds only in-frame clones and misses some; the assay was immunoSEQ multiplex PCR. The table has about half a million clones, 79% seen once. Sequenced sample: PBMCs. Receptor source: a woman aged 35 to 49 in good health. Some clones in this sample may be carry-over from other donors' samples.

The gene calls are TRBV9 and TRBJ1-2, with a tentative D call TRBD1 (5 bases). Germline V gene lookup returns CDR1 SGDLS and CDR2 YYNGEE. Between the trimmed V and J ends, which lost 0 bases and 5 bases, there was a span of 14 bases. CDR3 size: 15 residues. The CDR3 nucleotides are TGTGCCAGCAGCGTAGCCCCAGGGACGGGGTATGGCTACACCTTC. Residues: CASSVAPGTGYGYTF.

CDR3: CASRTHLSVNTEAFF. The CDR3 DNA follows: TGTGCCAGCAGGACACACCTCTCCGTGAACACTGAAGCTTTCTTT. V usage is TRBV6-1 and J usage is TRBJ1-1; unclear D gene. V lost 6 bases, J lost 0 bases, and 14 bases lay in between. The germline CDR1 and CDR2 sequences are MNHNS and SASEGT. The CDR3 is 15 residues long.

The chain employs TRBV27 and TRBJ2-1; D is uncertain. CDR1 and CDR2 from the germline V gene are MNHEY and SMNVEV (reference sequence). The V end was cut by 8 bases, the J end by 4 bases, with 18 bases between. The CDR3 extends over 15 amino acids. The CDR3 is CASCSYSPSYNEQFF. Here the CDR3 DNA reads TGTGCCAGCTGTAGCTACTCCCCTTCATACAATGAGCAGTTCTTC.

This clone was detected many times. The CDR3, as DNA: TGTGCCACCAGCAGAGGGACAGGATTCATGAACACTGAAGCTTTCTTT. This codes for CATSRGTGFMNTEAFF. The chain recombines TRBV15 with TRBJ1-1, with 7 bases matching TRBD1. CDR3 size: 16 residues. The V and J ends lost 1 base and 0 bases, in that order; junction bases with no gene match: 5. Germline lookup yields CDR1 LNHNV and CDR2 YYDKDF (reference sequence).

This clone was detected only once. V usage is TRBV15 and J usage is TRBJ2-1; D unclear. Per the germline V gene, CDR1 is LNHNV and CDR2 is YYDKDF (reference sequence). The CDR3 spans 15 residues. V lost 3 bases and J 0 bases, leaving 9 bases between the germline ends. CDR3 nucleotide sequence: TGTGCCACCAGCAGGGGCTCTAGCTCCTACAATGAGCAGTTCTTC. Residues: CATSRGSSSYNEQFF.

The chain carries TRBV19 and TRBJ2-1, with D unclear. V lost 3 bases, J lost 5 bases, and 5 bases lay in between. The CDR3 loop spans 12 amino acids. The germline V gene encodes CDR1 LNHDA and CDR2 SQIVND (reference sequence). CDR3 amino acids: CASSMEDNEQFF. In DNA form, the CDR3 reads TGTGCCAGTAGTATGGAAGACAATGAGCAGTTCTTC.

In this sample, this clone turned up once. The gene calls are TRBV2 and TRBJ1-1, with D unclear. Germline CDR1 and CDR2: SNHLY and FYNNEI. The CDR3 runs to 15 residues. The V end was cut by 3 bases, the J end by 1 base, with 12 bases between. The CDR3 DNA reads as TGTGCCAGCAGTGACGGTGTCAGAACGAACACTGAAGCTTTCTTT. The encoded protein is CASSDGVRTNTEAFF.

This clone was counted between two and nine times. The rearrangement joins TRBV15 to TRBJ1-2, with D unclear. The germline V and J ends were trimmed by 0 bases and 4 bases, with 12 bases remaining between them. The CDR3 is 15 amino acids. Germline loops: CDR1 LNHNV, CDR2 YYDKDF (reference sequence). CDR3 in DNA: TGTGCCACCAGCAGAGATGCACAGAAGTCCTATGGCTACACCTTC. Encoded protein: CATSRDAQKSYGYTF.

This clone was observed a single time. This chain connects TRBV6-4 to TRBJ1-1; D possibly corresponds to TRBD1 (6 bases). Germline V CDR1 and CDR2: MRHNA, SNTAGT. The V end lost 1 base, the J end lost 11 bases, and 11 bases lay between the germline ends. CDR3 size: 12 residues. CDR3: CASSDLQGRAFF. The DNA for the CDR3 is TGTGCCAGCAGTGACTTACAGGGTAGGGCTTTCTTT.

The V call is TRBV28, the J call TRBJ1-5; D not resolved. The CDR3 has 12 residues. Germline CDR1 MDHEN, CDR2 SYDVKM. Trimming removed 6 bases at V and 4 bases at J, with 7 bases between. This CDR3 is CASRETNQPQHF. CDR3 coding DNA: TGTGCCAGCAGGGAGACGAATCAGCCCCAGCATTTT.

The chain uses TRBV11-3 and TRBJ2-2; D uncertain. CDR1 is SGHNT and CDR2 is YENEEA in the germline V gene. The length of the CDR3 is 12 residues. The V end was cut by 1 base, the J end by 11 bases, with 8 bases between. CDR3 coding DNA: TGTGCCAGCAGCTTAGGAGGCGCTGAGCTGTTTTTT. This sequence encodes CASSLGGAELFF.

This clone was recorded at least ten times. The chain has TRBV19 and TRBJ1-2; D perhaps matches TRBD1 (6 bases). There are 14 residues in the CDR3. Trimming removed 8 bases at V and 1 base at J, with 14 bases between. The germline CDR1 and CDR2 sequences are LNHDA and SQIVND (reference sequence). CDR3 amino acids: CASARTDFNYGYTF. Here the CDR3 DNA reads TGTGCCAGTGCAAGGACAGACTTTAACTATGGCTACACCTTC.

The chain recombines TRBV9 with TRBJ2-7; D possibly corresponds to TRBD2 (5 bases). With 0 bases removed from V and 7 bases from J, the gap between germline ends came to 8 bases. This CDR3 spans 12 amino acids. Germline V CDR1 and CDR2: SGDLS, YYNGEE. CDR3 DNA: TGTGCCAGCAGCGTAGGGCCGGGGGAGCAGTACTTC. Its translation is CASSVGPGEQYF.

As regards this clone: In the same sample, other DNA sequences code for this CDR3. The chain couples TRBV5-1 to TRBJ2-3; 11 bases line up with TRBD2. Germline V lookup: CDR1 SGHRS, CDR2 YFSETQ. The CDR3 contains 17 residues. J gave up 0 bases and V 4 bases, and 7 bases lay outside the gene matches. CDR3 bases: TGCGCCAGCAGCCCCGGGACTAGCGGCACTAGCACAGATACGCAGTATTTT. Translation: CASSPGTSGTSTDTQYF.

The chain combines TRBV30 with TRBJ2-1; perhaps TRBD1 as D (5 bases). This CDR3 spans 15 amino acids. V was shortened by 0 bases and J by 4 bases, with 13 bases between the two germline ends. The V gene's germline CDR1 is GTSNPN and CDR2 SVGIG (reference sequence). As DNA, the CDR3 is TGTGCCTGGAGTGTAGGGGTGGAACTTTACAATGAGCAGTTCTTC. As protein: CAWSVGVELYNEQFF.

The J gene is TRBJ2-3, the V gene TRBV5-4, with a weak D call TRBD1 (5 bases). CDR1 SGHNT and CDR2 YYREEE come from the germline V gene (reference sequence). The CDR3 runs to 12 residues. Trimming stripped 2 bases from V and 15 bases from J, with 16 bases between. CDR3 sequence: CASSLRGFRKYF. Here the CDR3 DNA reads TGTGCCAGCAGCTTAAGGGGCTTTAGGAAATATTTT.

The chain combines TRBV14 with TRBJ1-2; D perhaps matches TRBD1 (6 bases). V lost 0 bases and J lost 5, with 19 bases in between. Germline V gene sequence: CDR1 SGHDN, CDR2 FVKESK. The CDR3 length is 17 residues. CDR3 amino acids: CASSQDLGGPKSYGYTF. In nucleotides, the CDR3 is TGTGCCAGCAGCCAAGATTTAGGGGGACCTAAATCGTATGGCTACACCTTC.

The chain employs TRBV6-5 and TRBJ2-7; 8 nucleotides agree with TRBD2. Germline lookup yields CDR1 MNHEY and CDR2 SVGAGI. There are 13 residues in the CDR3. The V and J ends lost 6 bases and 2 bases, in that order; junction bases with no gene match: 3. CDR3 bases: TGTGCCAGCAGGACTAGCGCTGCCTACGAGCAGTACTTC. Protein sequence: CASRTSAAYEQYF.

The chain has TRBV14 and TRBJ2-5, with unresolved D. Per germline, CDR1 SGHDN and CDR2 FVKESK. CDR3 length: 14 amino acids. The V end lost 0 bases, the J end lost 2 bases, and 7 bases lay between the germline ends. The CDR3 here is CASSQEHGQETQYF. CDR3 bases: TGTGCCAGCAGCCAAGAACACGGGCAAGAGACCCAGTACTTC. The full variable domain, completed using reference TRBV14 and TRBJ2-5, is EAGVTQFPSHSVIEKGQTVTLRCDPISGHDNLYWYRRVMGKEIKFLLHFVKESKQDESGMPNNRFLAERTGGTYSTLKVQPAELEDSGVYFCASSQEHGQETQYFGPGTRLLVL.

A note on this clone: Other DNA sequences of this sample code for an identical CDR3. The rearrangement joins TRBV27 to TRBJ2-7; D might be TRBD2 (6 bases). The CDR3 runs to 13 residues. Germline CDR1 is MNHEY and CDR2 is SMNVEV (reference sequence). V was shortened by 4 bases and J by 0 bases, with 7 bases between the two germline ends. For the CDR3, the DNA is TGTGCCAGCAGTTGGGGACTCTCCTACGAGCAGTACTTC. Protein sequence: CASSWGLSYEQYF.

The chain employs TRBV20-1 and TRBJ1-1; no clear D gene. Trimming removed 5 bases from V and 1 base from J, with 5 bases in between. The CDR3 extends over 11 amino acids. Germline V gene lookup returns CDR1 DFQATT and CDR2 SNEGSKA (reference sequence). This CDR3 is CSAAWNTEAFF. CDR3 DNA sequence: TGCAGTGCTGCGTGGAACACTGAAGCTTTCTTT.

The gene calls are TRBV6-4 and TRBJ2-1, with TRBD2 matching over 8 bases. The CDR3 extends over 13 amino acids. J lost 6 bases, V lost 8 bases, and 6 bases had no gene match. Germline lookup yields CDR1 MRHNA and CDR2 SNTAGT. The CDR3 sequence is CASAGTRGNEQFF. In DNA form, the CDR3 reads TGTGCCAGCGCCGGGACTAGAGGCAATGAGCAGTTCTTC.

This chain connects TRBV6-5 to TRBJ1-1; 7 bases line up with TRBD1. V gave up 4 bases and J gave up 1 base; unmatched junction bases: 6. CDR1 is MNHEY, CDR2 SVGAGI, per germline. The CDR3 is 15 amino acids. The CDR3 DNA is TGTGCCAGCAGTTCTACGGGACAGAGGAACACTGAAGCTTTCTTT. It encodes CASSSTGQRNTEAFF.

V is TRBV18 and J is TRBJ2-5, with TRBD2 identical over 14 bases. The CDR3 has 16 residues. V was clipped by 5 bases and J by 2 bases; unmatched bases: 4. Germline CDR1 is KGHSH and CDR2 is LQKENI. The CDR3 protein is CASSSGLAGEQETQYF. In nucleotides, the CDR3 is TGTGCCAGCTCATCGGGACTAGCGGGGGAACAAGAGACCCAGTACTTC.

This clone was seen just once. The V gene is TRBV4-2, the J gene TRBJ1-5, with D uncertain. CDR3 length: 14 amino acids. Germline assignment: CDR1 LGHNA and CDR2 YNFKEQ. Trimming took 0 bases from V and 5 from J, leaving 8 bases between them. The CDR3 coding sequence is TGTGCCAGCAGCCAAGATCCGGGGTATCAGCCCCAGCATTTT. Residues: CASSQDPGYQPQHF.

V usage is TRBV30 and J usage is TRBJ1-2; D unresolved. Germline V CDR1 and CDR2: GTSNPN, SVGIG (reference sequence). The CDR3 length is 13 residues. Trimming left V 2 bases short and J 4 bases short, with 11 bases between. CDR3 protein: CAWSSSRIYGYTF. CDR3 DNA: TGTGCCTGGAGTTCCTCGCGAATCTATGGCTACACCTTC.

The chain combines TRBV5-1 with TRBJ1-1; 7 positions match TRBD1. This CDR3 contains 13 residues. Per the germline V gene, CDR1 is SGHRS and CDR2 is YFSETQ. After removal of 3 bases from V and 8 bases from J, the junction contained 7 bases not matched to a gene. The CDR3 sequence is CASSSPQGGEAFF. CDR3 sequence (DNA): TGCGCCAGCAGCTCCCCCCAGGGGGGCGAAGCTTTCTTT.

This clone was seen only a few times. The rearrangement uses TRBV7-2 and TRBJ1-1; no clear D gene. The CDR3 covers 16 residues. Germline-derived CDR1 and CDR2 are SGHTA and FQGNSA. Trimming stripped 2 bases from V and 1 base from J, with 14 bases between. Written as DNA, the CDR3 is TGTGCCAGCAGCTTACAATATCGGCCCCCGAACACTGAAGCTTTCTTT. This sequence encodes CASSLQYRPPNTEAFF.

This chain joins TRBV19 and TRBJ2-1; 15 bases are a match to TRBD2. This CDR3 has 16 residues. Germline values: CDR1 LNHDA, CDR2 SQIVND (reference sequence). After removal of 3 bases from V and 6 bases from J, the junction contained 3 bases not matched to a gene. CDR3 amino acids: CASSIGLAGGLNEQFF. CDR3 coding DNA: TGTGCCAGTAGTATTGGACTAGCGGGAGGGCTCAATGAGCAGTTCTTC.

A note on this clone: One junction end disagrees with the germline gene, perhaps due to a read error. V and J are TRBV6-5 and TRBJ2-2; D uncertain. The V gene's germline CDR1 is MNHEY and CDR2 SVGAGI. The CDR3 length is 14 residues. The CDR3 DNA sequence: TGTGCCAGCAGTTACTCCTCGAACGCCGGGGAGCTGTTTTTT. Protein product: CASSYSSNAGELFF.

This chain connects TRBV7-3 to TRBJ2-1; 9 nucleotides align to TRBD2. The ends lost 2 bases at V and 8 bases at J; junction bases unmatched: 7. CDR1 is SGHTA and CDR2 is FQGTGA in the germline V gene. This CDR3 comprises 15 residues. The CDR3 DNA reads TGTGCCAGCAGCTTATCCGGGACTAGCCTTGATGAGCAGTTCTTC. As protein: CASSLSGTSLDEQFF.

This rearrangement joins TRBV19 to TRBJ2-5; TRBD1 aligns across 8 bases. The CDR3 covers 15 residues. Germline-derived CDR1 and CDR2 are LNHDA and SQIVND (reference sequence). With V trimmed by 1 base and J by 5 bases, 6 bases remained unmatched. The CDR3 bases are TGTGCCAGTAGTATAGGTCAGGGGGCTCGGGAGACCCAGTACTTC. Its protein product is CASSIGQGARETQYF.